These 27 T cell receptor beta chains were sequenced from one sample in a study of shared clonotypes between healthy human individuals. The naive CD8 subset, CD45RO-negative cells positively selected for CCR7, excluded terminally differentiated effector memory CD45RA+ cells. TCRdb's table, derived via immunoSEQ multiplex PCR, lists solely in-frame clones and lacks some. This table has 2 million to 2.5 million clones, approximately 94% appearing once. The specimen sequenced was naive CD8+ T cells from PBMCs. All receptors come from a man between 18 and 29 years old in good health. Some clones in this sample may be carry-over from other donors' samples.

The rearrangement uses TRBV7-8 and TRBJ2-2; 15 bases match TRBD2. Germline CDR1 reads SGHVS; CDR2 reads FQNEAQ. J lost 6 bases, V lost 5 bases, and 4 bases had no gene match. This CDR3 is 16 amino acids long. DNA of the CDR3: TGTGCCAGCAGCGGGACTAGCGGGAGGCGGGCCGGGGAGCTGTTTTTT. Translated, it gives CASSGTSGRRAGELFF.

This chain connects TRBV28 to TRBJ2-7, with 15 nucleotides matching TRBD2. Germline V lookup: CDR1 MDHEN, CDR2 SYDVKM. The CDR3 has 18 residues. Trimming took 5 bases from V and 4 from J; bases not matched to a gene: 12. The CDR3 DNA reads TGTGCCAGCAGTACGGGACTAGCGGGAGGTGCCGGGTGGTACGAGCAGTACTTC. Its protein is CASSTGLAGGAGWYEQYF.

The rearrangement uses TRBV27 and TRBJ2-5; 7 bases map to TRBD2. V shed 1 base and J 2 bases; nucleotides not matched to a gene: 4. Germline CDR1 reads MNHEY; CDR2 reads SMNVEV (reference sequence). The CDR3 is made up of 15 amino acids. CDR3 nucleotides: TGTGCCAGCAGTTTATGGGCTAGCGGACAAGAGACCCAGTACTTC. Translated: CASSLWASGQETQYF.

This chain's CDR3 is CASSRHRGLGYTF. In nucleotides, the CDR3 is TGTGCCAGCAGCCGCCACAGGGGTCTTGGCTACACCTTC. The chain links TRBV13 to TRBJ1-2, with 7 nucleotides matching TRBD1. The CDR3 spans 13 residues. CDR1 is PRHDT, CDR2 FYEKMQ, per germline (reference sequence). Losses at the gene ends were 5 bases for V and 7 bases for J; bases not matched to a gene: 7.

The CDR3 is CASSPRLAPYEQYF. For the CDR3, the DNA is TGTGCCAGTAGTCCCCGACTAGCTCCCTACGAGCAGTACTTC. V and J are TRBV19 and TRBJ2-7; 7 nucleotides agree with TRBD2. With V trimmed by 5 bases and J by 2 bases, 6 bases remained unmatched. The length of the CDR3 is 14 residues. Germline loops: CDR1 LNHDA, CDR2 SQIVND (reference sequence).

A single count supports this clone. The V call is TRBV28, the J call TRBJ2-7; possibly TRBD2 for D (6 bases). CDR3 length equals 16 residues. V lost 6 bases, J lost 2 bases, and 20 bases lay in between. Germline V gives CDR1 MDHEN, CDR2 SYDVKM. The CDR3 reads CASSARLGGHPYEQYF. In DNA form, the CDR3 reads TGTGCCAGCAGCGCCCGACTAGGAGGTCACCCCTACGAGCAGTACTTC. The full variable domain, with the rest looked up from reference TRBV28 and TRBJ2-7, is DVKVTQSSRYLVKRTGEKVFLECVQDMDHENMFWYRQDPGLGLRLIYFSYDVKMKEKGDIPEGYSVSREKKERFSLILESASTNQTSMYLCASSARLGGHPYEQYFGPGTRLTVT.

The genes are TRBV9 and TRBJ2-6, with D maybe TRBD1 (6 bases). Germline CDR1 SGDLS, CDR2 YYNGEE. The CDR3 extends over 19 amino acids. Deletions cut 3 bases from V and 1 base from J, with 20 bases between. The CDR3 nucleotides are TGTGCCAGCAGCGGCAAAGTCCGGGACGGACAGTCTGGGGCCAACGTCCTGACTTTC. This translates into CASSGKVRDGQSGANVLTF.

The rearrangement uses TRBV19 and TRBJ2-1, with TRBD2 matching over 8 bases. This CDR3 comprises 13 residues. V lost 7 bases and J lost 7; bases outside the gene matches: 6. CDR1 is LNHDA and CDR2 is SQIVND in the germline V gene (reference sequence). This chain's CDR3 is CASIEGGRNEQFF. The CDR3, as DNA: TGTGCCAGTATTGAGGGCGGGAGGAATGAGCAGTTCTTC.

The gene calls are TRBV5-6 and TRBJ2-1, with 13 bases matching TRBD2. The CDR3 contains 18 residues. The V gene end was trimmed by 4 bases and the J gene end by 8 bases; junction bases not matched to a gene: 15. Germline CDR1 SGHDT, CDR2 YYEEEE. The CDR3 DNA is TGTGCCAGCAGCGCGGATATGGGGGGGACTAGCGGGATCTATGAGCAGTTCTTC. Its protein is CASSADMGGTSGIYEQFF. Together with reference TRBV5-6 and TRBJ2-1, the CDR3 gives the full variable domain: DAGVTQSPTHLIKTRGQQVTLRCSPKSGHDTVSWYQQALGQGPQFIFQYYEEEERQRGNFPDRFSGHQFPNYSSELNVNALLLGDSALYLCASSADMGGTSGIYEQFFGPGTRLTVL.

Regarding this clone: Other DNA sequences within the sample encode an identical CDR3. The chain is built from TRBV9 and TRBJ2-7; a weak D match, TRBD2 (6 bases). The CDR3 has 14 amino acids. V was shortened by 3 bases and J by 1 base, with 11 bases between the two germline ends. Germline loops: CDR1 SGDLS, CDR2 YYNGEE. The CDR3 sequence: CASSAGVASYEQYF. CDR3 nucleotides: TGTGCCAGCAGCGCGGGGGTAGCTTCCTACGAGCAGTACTTC.

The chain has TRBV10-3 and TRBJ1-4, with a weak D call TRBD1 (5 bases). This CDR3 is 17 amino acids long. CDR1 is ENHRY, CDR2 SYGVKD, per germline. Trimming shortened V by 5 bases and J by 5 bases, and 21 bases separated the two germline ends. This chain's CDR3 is CAISPTLERGSNEKLFF. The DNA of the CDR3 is TGTGCCATCAGTCCCACCCTTGAGAGGGGTTCAAATGAAAAACTGTTTTTT.

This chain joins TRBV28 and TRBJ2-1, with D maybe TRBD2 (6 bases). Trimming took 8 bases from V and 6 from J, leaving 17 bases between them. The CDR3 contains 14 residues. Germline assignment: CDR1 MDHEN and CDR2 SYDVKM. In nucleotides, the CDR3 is TGTGCCAGCGAATCGGCGGGGATACGCAATGAGCAGTTCTTC. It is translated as CASESAGIRNEQFF. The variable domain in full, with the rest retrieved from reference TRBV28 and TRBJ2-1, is DVKVTQSSRYLVKRTGEKVFLECVQDMDHENMFWYRQDPGLGLRLIYFSYDVKMKEKGDIPEGYSVSREKKERFSLILESASTNQTSMYLCASESAGIRNEQFFGPGTRLTVL.

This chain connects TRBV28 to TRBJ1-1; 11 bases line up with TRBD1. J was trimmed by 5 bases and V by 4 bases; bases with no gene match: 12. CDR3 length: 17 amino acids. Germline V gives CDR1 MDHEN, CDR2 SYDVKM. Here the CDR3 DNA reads TGTGCCAGCAGTTCCAAGCCTTGGGGGACAGGGGGGACTGAAGCTTTCTTT. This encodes CASSSKPWGTGGTEAFF.

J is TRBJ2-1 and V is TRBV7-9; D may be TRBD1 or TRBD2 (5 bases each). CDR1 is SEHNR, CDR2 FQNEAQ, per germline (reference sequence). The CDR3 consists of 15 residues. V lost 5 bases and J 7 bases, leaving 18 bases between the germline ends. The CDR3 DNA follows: TGTGCCAGCAGCCTAAAAGAGGGGATGGCAAATGAGCAGTTCTTC. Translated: CASSLKEGMANEQFF.

The chain's CDR3 is CASSPHTGTSGSNEQFF. The CDR3 region has the DNA TGTGCCAGCAGCCCCCATACCGGGACTAGCGGGAGTAATGAGCAGTTCTTC. This chain joins TRBV5-4 and TRBJ2-1; 14 positions match TRBD2. The CDR3 is 17 residues long. V was clipped by 4 bases and J by 7 bases; unmatched bases: 10. Germline V gene lookup returns CDR1 SGHNT and CDR2 YYREEE (reference sequence). Supplemented by reference TRBV5-4 and TRBJ2-1, the full variable domain reads ETGVTQSPTHLIKTRGQQVTLRCSSQSGHNTVSWYQQALGQGPQFIFQYYREEENGRGNFPPRFSGLQFPNYSSELNVNALELDDSALYLCASSPHTGTSGSNEQFFGPGTRLTVL.

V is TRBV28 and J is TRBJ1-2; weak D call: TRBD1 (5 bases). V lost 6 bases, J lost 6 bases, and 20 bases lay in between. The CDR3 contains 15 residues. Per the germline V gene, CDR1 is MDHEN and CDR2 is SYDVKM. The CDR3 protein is CASSRTGRPGNGYTF. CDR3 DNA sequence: TGTGCCAGCAGCCGGACGGGACGGCCGGGGAATGGCTACACCTTC.

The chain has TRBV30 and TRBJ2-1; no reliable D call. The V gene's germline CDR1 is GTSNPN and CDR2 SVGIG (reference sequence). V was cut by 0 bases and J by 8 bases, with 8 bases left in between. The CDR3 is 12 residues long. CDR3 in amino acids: CAWSVVGHEQFF. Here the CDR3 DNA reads TGTGCCTGGAGTGTAGTAGGGCATGAGCAGTTCTTC. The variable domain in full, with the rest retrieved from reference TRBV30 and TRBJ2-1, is SQTIHQWPATLVQPVGSPLSLECTVEGTSNPNLYWYRQAAGRGLQLLFYSVGIGQISSEVPQNLSASRPQDRQFILSSKKLLLSDSGFYLCAWSVVGHEQFFGPGTRLTVL.

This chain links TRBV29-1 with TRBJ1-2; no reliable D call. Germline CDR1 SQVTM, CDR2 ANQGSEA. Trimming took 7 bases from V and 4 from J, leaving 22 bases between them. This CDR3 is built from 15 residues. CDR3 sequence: CSAVILGPLPYGYTF. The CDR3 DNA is TGCAGCGCCGTGATCCTCGGCCCTCTTCCCTATGGCTACACCTTC.

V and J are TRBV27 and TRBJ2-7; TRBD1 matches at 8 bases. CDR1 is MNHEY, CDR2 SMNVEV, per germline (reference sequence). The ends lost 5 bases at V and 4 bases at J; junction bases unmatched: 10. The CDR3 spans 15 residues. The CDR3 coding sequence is TGTGCCAGCAGTCATCACAGGGGGGCAGTATACGAGCAGTACTTC. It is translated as CASSHHRGAVYEQYF.

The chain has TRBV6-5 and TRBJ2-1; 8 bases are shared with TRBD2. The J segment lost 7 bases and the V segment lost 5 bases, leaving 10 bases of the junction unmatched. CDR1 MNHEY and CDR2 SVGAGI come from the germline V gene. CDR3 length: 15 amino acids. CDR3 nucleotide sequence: TGTGCCAGCAGTCCATTAGCGGGGCGTGGGAATGAGCAGTTCTTC. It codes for CASSPLAGRGNEQFF.

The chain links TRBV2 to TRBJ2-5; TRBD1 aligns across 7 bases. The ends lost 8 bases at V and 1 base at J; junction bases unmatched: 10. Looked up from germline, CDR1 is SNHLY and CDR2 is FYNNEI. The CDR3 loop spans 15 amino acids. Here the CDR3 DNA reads TGTGCCAGCCCATCCGCAGGGGGTGCCCAAGAGACCCAGTACTTC. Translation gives CASPSAGGAQETQYF.

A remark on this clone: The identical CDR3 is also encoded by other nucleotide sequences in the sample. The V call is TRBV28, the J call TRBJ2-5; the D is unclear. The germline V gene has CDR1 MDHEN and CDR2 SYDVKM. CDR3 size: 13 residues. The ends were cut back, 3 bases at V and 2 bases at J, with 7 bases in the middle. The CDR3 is CASSLGYQETQYF. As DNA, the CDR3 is TGTGCCAGCAGTTTGGGGTATCAAGAGACCCAGTACTTC.

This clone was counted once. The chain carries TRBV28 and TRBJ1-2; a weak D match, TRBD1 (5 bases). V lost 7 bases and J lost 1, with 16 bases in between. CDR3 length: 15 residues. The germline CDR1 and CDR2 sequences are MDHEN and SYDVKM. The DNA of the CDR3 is TGTGCCAGCACCCTATGGTCGGGGGGTAACTATGGCTACACCTTC. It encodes CASTLWSGGNYGYTF.

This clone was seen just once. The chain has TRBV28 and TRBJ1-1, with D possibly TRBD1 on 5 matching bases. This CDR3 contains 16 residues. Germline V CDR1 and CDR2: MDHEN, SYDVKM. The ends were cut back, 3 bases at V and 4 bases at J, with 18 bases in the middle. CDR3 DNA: TGTGCCAGCAGTTTTAGCCCCAGGGTGACGGGCACTGAAGCTTTCTTT. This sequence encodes CASSFSPRVTGTEAFF. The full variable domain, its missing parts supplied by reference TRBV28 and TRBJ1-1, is DVKVTQSSRYLVKRTGEKVFLECVQDMDHENMFWYRQDPGLGLRLIYFSYDVKMKEKGDIPEGYSVSREKKERFSLILESASTNQTSMYLCASSFSPRVTGTEAFFGQGTRLTVV.

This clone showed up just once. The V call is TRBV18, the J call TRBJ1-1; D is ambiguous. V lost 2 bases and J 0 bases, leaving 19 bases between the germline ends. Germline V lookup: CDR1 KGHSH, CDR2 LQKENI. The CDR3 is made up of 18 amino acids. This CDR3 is CASSPTSYWRALNTEAFF. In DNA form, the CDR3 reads TGTGCCAGCTCACCAACCTCGTATTGGCGAGCCCTGAACACTGAAGCTTTCTTT.

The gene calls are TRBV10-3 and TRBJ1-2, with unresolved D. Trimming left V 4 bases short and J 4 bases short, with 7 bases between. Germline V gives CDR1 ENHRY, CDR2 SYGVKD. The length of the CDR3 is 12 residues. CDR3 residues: CAISVGAYGYTF. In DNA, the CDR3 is TGTGCCATCAGTGTTGGAGCCTATGGCTACACCTTC.

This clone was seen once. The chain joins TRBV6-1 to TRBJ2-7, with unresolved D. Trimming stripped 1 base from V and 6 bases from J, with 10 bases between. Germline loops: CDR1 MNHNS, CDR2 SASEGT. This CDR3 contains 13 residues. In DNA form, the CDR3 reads TGTGCCAGCAGTGAAGGGATTAGGACCGAGCAGTACTTC. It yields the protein CASSEGIRTEQYF.